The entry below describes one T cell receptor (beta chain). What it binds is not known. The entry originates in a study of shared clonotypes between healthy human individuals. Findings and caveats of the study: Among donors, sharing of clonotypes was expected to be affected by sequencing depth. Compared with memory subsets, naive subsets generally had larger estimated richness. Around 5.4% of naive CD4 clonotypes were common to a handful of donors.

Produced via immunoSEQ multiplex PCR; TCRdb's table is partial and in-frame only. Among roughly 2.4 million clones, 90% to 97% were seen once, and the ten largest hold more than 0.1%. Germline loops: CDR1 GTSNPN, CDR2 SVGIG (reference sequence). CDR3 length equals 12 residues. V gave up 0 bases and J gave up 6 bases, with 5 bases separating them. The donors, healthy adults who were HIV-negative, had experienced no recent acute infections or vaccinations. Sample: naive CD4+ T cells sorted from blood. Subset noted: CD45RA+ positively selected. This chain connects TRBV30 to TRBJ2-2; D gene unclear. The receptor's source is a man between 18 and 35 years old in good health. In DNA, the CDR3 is TGTGCCTGGAGTGTATTCCCCGGGGAGCTGTTTTTT. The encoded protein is CAWSVFPGELFF.